The T cell receptor beta chain described here comes from a study of cytomegalovirus exposure and HLA in healthy donors. V gave up 2 bases and J gave up 2 bases, with 10 bases separating them. Looked up from germline, CDR1 is SGDLS and CDR2 is YYNGEE. The CDR3 is 14 amino acids. Study outcomes and limitations: CMV antigen specificity of a few CMV-associated chains was confirmed in vitro. Per published reports, the classifier diagnosed cytomegalovirus status with high specificity and sensitivity.

Method: immunoSEQ multiplex PCR; TCRdb's copy keeps in-frame clones and lacks some. The sample yields fewer than 200,000 clones, under 90% seen once. Comments on this clone: Its antigen is undetermined.

The specimen sequenced was PBMCs. The chain combines TRBV9 with TRBJ2-5; D might be TRBD2 (5 bases). The source is a woman younger than 30 in good health and CMV-seropositive. CDR3 DNA sequence: TGTGCCAGCAGCGTCAGCGGAGAACAAGAGACCCAGTACTTC. This sequence encodes CASSVSGEQETQYF.